This T cell receptor (beta chain) was obtained from a study of blood T cell repertoires in COVID-19. About the study: COVID-19 samples collected from the United States, Italy and Spain covered acute and convalescent phases. Sources were T cells, B-cell-depleted T cells, or PBMCs; the material itself was cDNA or gDNA.

Enrollees, about 18 to 89 years old, lived in about two dozen US areas. Assay used: immunoSEQ multiplex PCR; TCRdb lists only in-frame clones, some missing. The table has 250,000 to 400,000 clones, about 85% seen once; the top ten hold about 2%. This sequence originates from a woman aged 30 to 39 who had been exposed to COVID-19. Sequencing was performed on PBMCs or T cells enriched from blood (not recorded which).

The CDR3 is CATSDYPRSNQPQHF. CDR3 nucleotides: TGTGCCACCAGTGACTATCCCAGGAGCAATCAGCCCCAGCATTTT. The chain combines TRBV24-1 with TRBJ1-5; the D is unclear. Trimming took 4 bases from V and 1 from J, leaving 10 bases between them. The CDR3 has 15 residues. Per the germline V gene, CDR1 is KGHDR and CDR2 is SFDVKD.